This TCR beta chain came from a study of blood T cell repertoires in COVID-19. Study in general: PBMCs, B-cell-depleted T cells, or T cells were the source of the cDNA or gDNA that made up the material.

Libraries were prepared by immunoSEQ multiplex PCR; TCRdb keeps only in-frame clonotypes and omits some of them. The sample carries a few hundred thousand clones, about 85% recorded once. This CDR3 region has 17 residues. Germline V gene data show CDR1 as SGHRS and CDR2 as YFSETQ. V was clipped by 3 bases and J by 0 bases, with 13 bases between them. Recruitment covered about 25 US areas and drew participants whose ages spanned about 18 to 90 years. Grouping used clinical history reported by participants in a survey and questionnaire. Each recovered donor of Cohort 3 presented with two negative PCRs, clearance, or symptom resolution.

The V gene is TRBV5-1, the J gene TRBJ1-6; D ambiguous. Sequenced sample: PBMCs or T cells enriched from blood (not recorded which). This TCR derives from a woman under 40 who had recovered from COVID-19. For the CDR3, the DNA is TGCGCCAGCAGCTCAACGGCGGCAAGCTCCTATAATTCACCCCTCCACTTT. Translated, it gives CASSSTAASSYNSPLHF.